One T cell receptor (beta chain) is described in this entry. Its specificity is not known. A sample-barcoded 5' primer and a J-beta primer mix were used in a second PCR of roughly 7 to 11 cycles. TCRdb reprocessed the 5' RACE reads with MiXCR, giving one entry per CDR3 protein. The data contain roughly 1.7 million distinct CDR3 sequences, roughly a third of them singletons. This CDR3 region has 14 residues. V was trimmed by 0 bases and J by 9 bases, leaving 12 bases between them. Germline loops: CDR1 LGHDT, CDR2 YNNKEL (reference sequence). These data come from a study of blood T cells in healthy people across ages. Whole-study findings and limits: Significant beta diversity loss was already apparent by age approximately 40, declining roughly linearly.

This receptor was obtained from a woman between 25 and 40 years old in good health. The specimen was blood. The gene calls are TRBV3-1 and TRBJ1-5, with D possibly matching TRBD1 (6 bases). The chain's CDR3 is CASSQEGAGRPQHF. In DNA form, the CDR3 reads TGTGCCAGCAGCCAAGAGGGGGCTGGTCGGCCCCAGCATTTT.